The clone carrying this T cell receptor (beta chain) was seen once. Per the study methods: Estimated nucleated cell counts came from reference gene primer amplification. Sequenced by immunoSEQ multiplex PCR; TCRdb stores in-frame clones only, minus some. V and J calls and clone size are those listed in that table; D and trimming were worked out from the DNA. The sample yields approximately 90,000 clones, 86% seen once. These data belong to a study of blood T cell repertoires in COVID-19. Study information: The samples span acute and convalescent COVID-19 from the United States, Italy and Spain. Nucleic acid was either cDNA or gDNA, and it came from T cells, B-cell-depleted T cells, or PBMCs.

CDR3 size: 12 residues. The germline V gene encodes CDR1 SQVTM and CDR2 ANQGSEA. V lost 4 bases, J lost 9 bases, and 13 bases lay in between. The source of this sequence is a man in his sixties with acute or convalescent COVID-19. The chain is built from TRBV29-1 and TRBJ1-5, with a possible D match to TRBD1 (5 bases). Sequencing was done on a sample of peripheral blood. CDR3: CSVGEGRGPQHF. The CDR3 DNA sequence: TGCAGCGTTGGGGAGGGGCGGGGGCCCCAGCATTTT.